The 6 T cell receptor beta chains below come from one sample, sequenced in a study of T cells in Graves' hyperthyroidism and ophthalmopathy. Amplification yielded TCR beta CDR3 regions, with RNA transcripts as the source. Primed by the HTBI set, a first-round RT-PCR was run on the TCR CDR3. TCRdb re-called the multiplex PCR reads with MiXCR, one entry per CDR3 protein. The sample holds fewer than 750,000 distinct CDR3 sequences; around 46% are singletons and the top ten take approximately 7.5%. Specimen: peripheral blood or thyroid tissue (not recorded which). These receptors were taken from a woman aged 18-29 years with Graves' hyperthyroidism.

This clonotype was observed at least ten times. The chain combines TRBV12-3 or TRBV12-4 with TRBJ2-5; unclear D gene. CDR3 length equals 13 residues. V dropped 5 bases and J dropped 4 bases, with 11 bases sitting between them. For the CDR3, the DNA is TGTGCCAGCAGTCCCTCGGACCGAGAGACCCAGTACTTC. It yields the protein CASSPSDRETQYF.

This clonotype came up once. The chain recombines TRBV20-1 with TRBJ1-2; TRBD1 agrees at 12 bases. This CDR3 is 14 amino acids long. Germline CDR1 reads DFQATT; CDR2 reads SNEGSKA (reference sequence). After removal of 0 bases from V and 10 bases from J, the junction contained 6 bases not matched to a gene. CDR3 in DNA: TGCAGTGCTAGAGATGTTGGGACAGGGGGCGACTACACCTTC. This codes for CSARDVGTGGDYTF.

This clonotype was seen ten or more times. This chain joins TRBV20-1 and TRBJ2-5; TRBD1 agrees at 9 bases. The CDR3 spans 18 residues. Germline V gene sequence: CDR1 DFQATT, CDR2 SNEGSKA (reference sequence). The V gene end was trimmed by 6 bases and the J gene end by 2 bases; junction bases not matched to a gene: 19. CDR3 region: CSAITGGAGQRGQETQYF. The CDR3 nucleotides read TGCAGTGCCATCACAGGGGGCGCAGGTCAAAGGGGGCAAGAGACCCAGTACTTC.

V is TRBV3-1 and J is TRBJ2-7; maybe TRBD1 (6 bases). V shed 4 bases and J shed 4 bases, with 14 bases lying between them. Germline V gene data show CDR1 as LGHDT and CDR2 as YNNKEL (reference sequence). This CDR3 is built from 14 residues. The DNA for the CDR3 is TGTGCCAGCAGCCGGGGGCATCTGGCGTACGAGCAGTACTTC. Translation: CASSRGHLAYEQYF.

This clonotype has a count of ten or more. The CDR3 loop is CASSLHAGPIQETQYF. The CDR3 bases are TGTGCCAGCAGTTTACATGCGGGACCGATCCAAGAGACCCAGTACTTC. The V and J genes are TRBV7-8 and TRBJ2-5; maybe TRBD2 (6 bases). Trimming took 6 bases from V and 1 from J, leaving 18 bases between them. The germline V gene has CDR1 SGHVS and CDR2 FQNEAQ. The CDR3 is 16 residues long.

This clonotype was observed at least ten times. The V call is TRBV7-2, the J call TRBJ2-7; TRBD1 might be the D (6 bases). The CDR3 sequence is 14 residues long. Trimming stripped 1 base from V and 2 bases from J, with 9 bases between. Germline CDR1 SGHTA, CDR2 FQGNSA. The DNA for the CDR3 is TGTGCCAGCAGCTTAGTCCAGGGGACCTACGAGCAGTACTTC. It encodes CASSLVQGTYEQYF.